A selection of T cell receptor beta chains follows, all from one sample in a study of T cells after yellow fever vaccination. Each CDR3 protein gets one entry after TCRdb re-called the 5' RACE reads with MiXCR. The data hold 600,000 to 750,000 distinct CDR3 sequences, with 10% to 15% observed a single time. The sample consisted of PBMCs, taken on the day of the yellow fever booster vaccination. These receptors were taken from a man aged 25 to 40 who received the YFV17D yellow fever vaccine. The CDR3 runs from the conserved cysteine through the conserved F or W. Each record gives: J gene, D gene, clone size, V gene, CDR3 protein, CDR3 DNA. The D gene is left open where the match is weak. Clone size is shown for a subset of rows, as once, few, many or a class of expanded clone.

>TRBJ2-2|NA|NA|TRBV6-6
CASSYGGHGELFF
TGTGCCAGCAGTTACGGGGGCCACGGGGAGCTGTTTTTT
>TRBJ2-1|NA|NA|TRBV5-1
CASSLDGGVYNEQFF
TGCGCCAGCAGCTTGGATGGGGGAGTCTACAATGAGCAGTTCTTC
>TRBJ1-4|NA|few|TRBV20-1
CSARGAQSEKLFF
TGCAGTGCCCGGGGCGCCCAAAGTGAAAAACTGTTTTTT
>TRBJ2-2|TRBD1|few|TRBV7-2
CASSLETGGTGELFF
TGTGCCAGCAGCTTAGAGACAGGGGGGACCGGGGAGCTGTTTTTT
>TRBJ2-1|TRBD2|NA|TRBV5-1
CASSFGGSVHEQFF
TGCGCCAGCAGCTTTGGCGGGAGTGTACATGAGCAGTTCTTC
>TRBJ2-1|TRBD2|NA|TRBV5-1
CASSLAGTSGTDEQFF
TGCGCCAGCAGCTTGGCCGGGACTAGCGGGACGGATGAGCAGTTCTTC
>TRBJ2-7|NA|NA|TRBV6-1
CATSSASSYEQYF
TGTGCCACCAGTAGCGCCTCCTCCTACGAGCAGTACTTC
>TRBJ1-2|NA|few|TRBV5-1
CASSLAGAGGYTF
TGCGCCAGCAGCTTGGCGGGGGCAGGGGGCTACACCTTC
>TRBJ1-1|NA|NA|TRBV7-2
CASSLATQATEAFF
TGTGCCAGCAGCTTAGCGACGCAGGCCACTGAAGCTTTCTTT
>TRBJ2-7|NA|few|TRBV24-1
CATSDLREQYF
TGTGCCACCAGTGATTTGCGGGAGCAGTACTTC
>TRBJ2-7|TRBD2|NA|TRBV6-1
CASRPSSGDAYEQYF
TGTGCCAGCAGACCCAGTAGCGGGGACGCTTACGAGCAGTACTTC
>TRBJ1-2|TRBD1|NA|TRBV29-1
CSGLQGARGGYTF
TGCAGCGGCCTACAGGGGGCGCGGGGTGGCTACACCTTC
>TRBJ2-7|NA|few|TRBV7-2
CASSLPGYHEQYF
TGTGCCAGCAGCCTGCCGGGGTACCACGAGCAGTACTTC
>TRBJ2-7|TRBD2|many|TRBV20-1
CSAPSGSLYEQYF
TGCAGTGCCCCGAGCGGGAGCCTCTACGAGCAGTACTTC
>TRBJ2-5|NA|many|TRBV7-2
CASSLAIQETQYF
TGTGCCAGCAGTTTAGCGATCCAAGAGACCCAGTACTTC
>TRBJ2-5|TRBD2|NA|TRBV4-3
CASSQSGRRETQYF
TGCGCCAGCAGCCAAAGCGGGAGGCGGGAGACCCAGTACTTC
>TRBJ1-5|NA|NA|TRBV5-5
CASSLTELSQPQHF
TGTGCCAGCAGCTTGACGGAGTTAAGTCAGCCCCAGCATTTT
>TRBJ1-1|NA|once|TRBV29-1
CSVVGDTTEAFF
TGCAGCGTTGTGGGGGATACCACTGAAGCTTTCTTT